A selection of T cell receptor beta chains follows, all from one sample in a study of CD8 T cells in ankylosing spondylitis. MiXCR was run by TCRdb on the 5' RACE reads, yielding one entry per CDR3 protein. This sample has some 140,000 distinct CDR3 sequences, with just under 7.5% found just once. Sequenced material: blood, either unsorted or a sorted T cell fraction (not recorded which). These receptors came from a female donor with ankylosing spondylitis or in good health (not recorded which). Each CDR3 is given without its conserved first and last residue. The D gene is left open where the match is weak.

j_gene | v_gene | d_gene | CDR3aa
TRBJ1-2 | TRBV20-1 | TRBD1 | SAVDRGLGYT
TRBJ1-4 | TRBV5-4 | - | ASSFPGSNEKLF
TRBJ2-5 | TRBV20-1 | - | SATSGTHQETQY
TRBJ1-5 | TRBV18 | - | ASSQGGLNQPQH
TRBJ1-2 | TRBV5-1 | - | ASSPPSTSYGYT
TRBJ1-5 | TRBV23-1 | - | ASSPLAGHQPQH
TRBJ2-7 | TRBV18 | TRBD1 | ASSPGTGAYEQY
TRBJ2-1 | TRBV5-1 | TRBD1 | ASSLFGRIGQGDEQF
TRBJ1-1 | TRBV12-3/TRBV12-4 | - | ASSPQPQNTEAF
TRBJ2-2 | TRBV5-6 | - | ASSWGGLNTGELF
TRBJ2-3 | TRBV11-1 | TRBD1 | ASSMRQGAGGTDTQY
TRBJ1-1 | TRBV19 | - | ASSMTPHTEAF
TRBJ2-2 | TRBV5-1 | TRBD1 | ASSVSPGQMNTGELF
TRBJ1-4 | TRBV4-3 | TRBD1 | ASSQDGTGPEKLF
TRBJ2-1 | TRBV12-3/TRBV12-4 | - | ASSLIGTEQF
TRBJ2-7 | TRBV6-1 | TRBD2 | AIKKRGAPYEQY
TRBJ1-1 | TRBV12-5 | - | ASGLGGEAF
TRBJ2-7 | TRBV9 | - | ASSPGLGQVTSEQY
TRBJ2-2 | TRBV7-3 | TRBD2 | ASSLTSGGTNTGELF
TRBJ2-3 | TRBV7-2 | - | ASSLRGDTDTQY
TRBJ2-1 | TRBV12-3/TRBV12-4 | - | ASSFERQF
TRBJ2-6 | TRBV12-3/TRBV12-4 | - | ASNSASTNRIGANVLT
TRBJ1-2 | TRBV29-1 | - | SAIISQGNYGYT
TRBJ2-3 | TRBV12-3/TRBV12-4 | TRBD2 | ASSLSLAGGHADTQY
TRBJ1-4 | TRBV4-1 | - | ASSRSQNEKLF
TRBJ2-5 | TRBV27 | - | ASSYLSSETQY
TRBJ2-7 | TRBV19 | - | ASSISRGASYEQY
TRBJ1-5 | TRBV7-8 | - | ASTDQGMSPPQH
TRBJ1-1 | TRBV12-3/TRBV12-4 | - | ASSLEYMGRGTEAF
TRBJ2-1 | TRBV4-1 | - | ASSQSGNPWYEQF